Following are 10 T cell receptor beta chains from one sample sequenced in a study of blood T cell repertoires in COVID-19. Clones were sequenced by immunoSEQ multiplex PCR, and TCRdb holds only the in-frame ones, with some missing. The sample carries approximately 110,000 clones, about 93% recorded once. The specimen sequenced was peripheral blood. These receptors were collected from a man aged 45 to 65 with COVID-19, enrolled during active disease.

The gene calls are TRBV2 and TRBJ2-1, with 7 bases identical to TRBD2. The V and J ends lost 6 bases and 14 bases, in that order; junction bases with no gene match: 16. The CDR3 contains 14 residues. CDR1 and CDR2 (germline): SNHLY, FYNNEI. The CDR3 DNA reads as TGTGCCAGCAGGGGACTAAATCTCCGGGGAGGGGAGTTCTTC. It translates to CASRGLNLRGGEFF.

The chain couples TRBV7-3 to TRBJ2-3, with D hard to call. Germline CDR1 SGHTA, CDR2 FQGTGA. The CDR3 covers 13 residues. The V end was cut by 2 bases, the J end by 2 bases, with 5 bases between. Here the CDR3 DNA reads TGTGCCAGCAGCTTAGCAGACACAGATACGCAGTATTTT. Protein: CASSLADTDTQYF.

This chain uses TRBV19 with TRBJ1-2; 11 bases map to TRBD1. Germline V gene lookup returns CDR1 LNHDA and CDR2 SQIVND (reference sequence). V lost 11 bases, J lost 4 bases, and 0 bases stayed unmatched. This CDR3 is 11 amino acids long. Here the CDR3 reads CAGQGAYGYTF. CDR3 coding DNA: TGTGCCGGACAGGGGGCCTATGGCTACACCTTC.

This chain connects TRBV6-2 or TRBV6-3 to TRBJ2-7; TRBD2 agrees at 8 bases. Germline trimming cut 0 bases from V and 2 bases from J; bases unmatched to any gene: 12. The CDR3 runs to 18 residues. CDR1 and CDR2 from the germline V gene are MNHEY and SVGEGT. This CDR3 is CASSYSNRASGLTYEQYF. For the CDR3, the DNA is TGTGCCAGCAGTTACTCGAACAGGGCTAGCGGGTTAACCTACGAGCAGTACTTC.

The J gene is TRBJ1-2, the V gene TRBV5-1; unclear D gene. The CDR3 is made up of 15 amino acids. V was shortened by 0 bases and J by 2 bases, with 11 bases between the two germline ends. Germline CDR1 SGHRS, CDR2 YFSETQ. The CDR3 sequence: CASSLDGVPNYGYTF. CDR3 bases: TGCGCCAGCAGCTTGGACGGAGTCCCGAACTATGGCTACACCTTC.

V is TRBV5-1 and J is TRBJ1-1; TRBD1 matches 8 bases. The CDR3 runs 13 residues. J gave up 4 bases and V 6 bases, and 5 bases lay outside the gene matches. CDR1 is SGHRS and CDR2 is YFSETQ in the germline V gene. For the CDR3, the DNA is TGCGCCAGCAAGGACAGGGTGGGCACTGAAGCTTTCTTT. Translated, it gives CASKDRVGTEAFF. The variable domain in full, with the rest retrieved from reference TRBV5-1 and TRBJ1-1, is KAGVTQTPRYLIKTRGQQVTLSCSPISGHRSVSWYQQTPGQGLQFLFEYFSETQRNKGNFPGRFSGRQFSNSRSEMNVSTLELGDSALYLCASKDRVGTEAFFGQGTRLTVV.

The V gene is TRBV6-2 or TRBV6-3, the J gene TRBJ2-2; D perhaps matches TRBD2 (5 bases). This CDR3 has 15 amino acids. Germline CDR1 is MNHEY and CDR2 is SVGEGT. Trimming stripped 1 base from V and 3 bases from J, with 9 bases between. CDR3 sequence: CASSYWETDTGELFF. Here the CDR3 DNA reads TGTGCCAGCAGTTACTGGGAGACCGACACCGGGGAGCTGTTTTTT.

The chain uses TRBV28 and TRBJ2-5; tentative D call: TRBD1 (5 bases). V was pared by 5 bases and J by 0 bases, with 7 bases between. The CDR3 sequence is 13 residues long. Germline CDR1 reads MDHEN; CDR2 reads SYDVKM. The CDR3 region has the DNA TGTGCCAGCAGTACAGGATACCAAGAGACCCAGTACTTC. Amino acid sequence: CASSTGYQETQYF.

Only one count was recorded for this clone. The chain carries TRBV10-3 and TRBJ1-1, with 8 positions matching TRBD1. The J segment lost 1 base and the V segment lost 10 bases, leaving 5 bases of the junction unmatched. Germline V gene sequence: CDR1 ENHRY, CDR2 SYGVKD. This CDR3 is built from 13 residues. The CDR3 DNA reads TGTGCCACCATGGGACAGGCGAACACTGAAGCTTTCTTT. It translates to CATMGQANTEAFF.

The chain links TRBV5-6 to TRBJ2-6; a weak D match, TRBD2 (5 bases). This CDR3 has 17 residues. V gave up 4 bases and J gave up 4 bases, with 18 bases separating them. Per the germline V gene, CDR1 is SGHDT and CDR2 is YYEEEE. CDR3 nucleotides: TGTGCCAGCAGCCCGGTGAGGGAATTCGAAGGGGCCAACGTCCTGACTTTC. Protein product: CASSPVREFEGANVLTF.